This TCR beta chain is drawn from a study of Ad26.COV2.S vaccination and SARS-CoV-2 variants. Specified treatment: around 19 received Ad26.COV2.S at low or high dose, single or two shots; about 5 received placebo; per-sample allocation not given. The samples date from day 63 after the first vaccine or placebo injection. The sample came from a Boston adult aged 18-55 years. The method was immunoSEQ multiplex PCR; TCRdb's version includes in-frame clones alone and lacks a portion of them. The sample records more than 300,000 clones, 88% being singletons. Germline V CDR1 and CDR2: LNHDA, SQIVND (reference sequence). The V end was cut by 7 bases, the J end by 8 bases, with 20 bases between. CDR3 length: 14 residues.

This TCR was sampled from a person between 18 and 60 years old who received the Ad26.COV2.S COVID-19 vaccine or a placebo. The sequences come from peripheral blood, collected in a trial of Ad26.COV2.S vaccine versus placebo. This chain connects TRBV19 to TRBJ1-2; D is perhaps TRBD1 (6 bases). This CDR3 is CASTPGAPQQGYTF. In DNA, the CDR3 is TGTGCCAGTACCCCGGGGGCGCCACAACAAGGCTACACCTTC.